This T cell receptor (beta chain) was sequenced during a study of Ad26.COV2.S vaccination and SARS-CoV-2 variants. At the level of the study: Once or twice, 56 days apart, Ad26.COV2.S was delivered intramuscularly. Study-wide results and limits: Measures of TCR breadth and depth may have fallen short of total T cell responses.

V gave up 0 bases and J gave up 4 bases, with 10 bases separating them. The germline V gene has CDR1 MGHRA and CDR2 YSYEKL. The CDR3 sequence is 15 residues long. Using immunoSEQ multiplex PCR, the repertoire was profiled, and TCRdb retains in-frame clones only, with some absent. The sample lists around 450,000 clones, approximately 92% occurring once. Treatment here: 19 received Ad26.COV2.S at low or high dose, single or two shots; about 5 received placebo; per-sample allocation not given. Samples were taken on day 63 after the first vaccine or placebo injection. Aged 18-55 years, donor was enrolled in Boston in the early 2020s. Concerning this clone itself: Its antigen remains unidentified.

The V gene is TRBV4-1, the J gene TRBJ1-5; D unclear. This receptor was obtained from a person aged 18-60 years who received the Ad26.COV2.S COVID-19 vaccine or a placebo. The specimen was peripheral blood, collected in a trial of Ad26.COV2.S vaccine versus placebo. CDR3 in amino acids: CASSQDMGLNQPQHF. The DNA for the CDR3 is TGCGCCAGCAGCCAAGATATGGGCCTGAATCAGCCCCAGCATTTT.